The 12 T cell receptor beta chains listed next were all sequenced from one sample in a study of response to subunit inactivated influenza vaccine. TCRdb reanalysed the RT-PCR reads using MiXCR and keeps one entry per CDR3 protein. The sample holds about 540,000 distinct CDR3 sequences, 12% to 15% seen once. Specimen: PBMCs from blood, collected roughly 12 days after vaccination. Receptor source: a man aged 45-65 years who received an inactivated influenza vaccine.

This clonotype showed up many times. The chain employs TRBV11-2 and TRBJ2-2; D uncertain. The CDR3 extends over 12 amino acids. CDR1 is SGHAT, CDR2 FQNNGV, per germline. V was clipped by 0 bases and J by 7 bases, with 3 bases between them. The CDR3 DNA reads as TGTGCCAGCAGCTTAGAACTCGGGGAGCTGTTTTTT. It encodes CASSLELGELFF.

This clonotype has a handful of counts. The chain links TRBV5-1 to TRBJ1-1, with a tentative D call TRBD1 (6 bases). The CDR3 spans 15 residues. The V end was cut by 2 bases, the J end by 4 bases, with 15 bases between. The V gene's germline CDR1 is SGHRS and CDR2 YFSETQ. The CDR3 reads CASSLDSQGITEAFF. DNA for the CDR3: TGCGCCAGCAGCTTAGACTCCCAGGGGATCACTGAAGCTTTCTTT.

This clonotype was picked up many times. The V call is TRBV5-1, the J call TRBJ2-2; D is uncertain. This CDR3 is 15 amino acids long. The V gene's germline CDR1 is SGHRS and CDR2 YFSETQ. Trimming removed 2 bases from V and 0 bases from J, with 8 bases in between. This chain's CDR3 is CASSLVVTNTGELFF. The CDR3 DNA reads TGCGCCAGCAGCTTAGTGGTCACGAACACCGGGGAGCTGTTTTTT.

The chain uses TRBV13 and TRBJ2-1, with D possibly matching TRBD1 (6 bases). Trimming removed 1 base from V and 5 bases from J, with 12 bases in between. CDR1 is PRHDT and CDR2 is FYEKMQ in the germline V gene (reference sequence). The CDR3 covers 15 residues. DNA for the CDR3: TGTGCCAGCAGCTTAGTGGGACAACTAAACAATGAGCAGTTCTTC. It is translated as CASSLVGQLNNEQFF.

This chain links TRBV9 with TRBJ2-1; TRBD2 aligns across 8 bases. Trimming took 0 bases from V and 5 from J; bases not matched to a gene: 4. From germline, CDR1 is SGDLS and CDR2 YYNGEE. This CDR3 has 15 residues. The CDR3: CASSVGQRGNNEQFF. Here the CDR3 DNA reads TGTGCCAGCAGCGTAGGACAGCGGGGGAACAATGAGCAGTTCTTC.

This chain uses TRBV3-1 with TRBJ2-7; TRBD1 matches at 7 bases. V gave up 4 bases and J gave up 8 bases; unmatched junction bases: 5. The CDR3 is 12 residues long. CDR1 and CDR2 from the germline V gene are LGHDT and YNNKEL (reference sequence). The chain's CDR3 is CASSLGGPQQYF. DNA of the CDR3: TGTGCCAGCAGCCTAGGGGGCCCCCAGCAGTACTTC.

The chain employs TRBV7-9 and TRBJ1-5; no firm D call. V lost 2 bases to trimming and J lost 7 bases, with 12 bases between them. The CDR3 sequence is 14 residues long. Germline CDR1 reads SEHNR; CDR2 reads FQNEAQ (reference sequence). The CDR3 sequence is CASSLSSVGQPQHF. CDR3 nucleotides: TGTGCCAGCAGCTTAAGCTCGGTGGGACAGCCCCAGCATTTT.

The rearrangement joins TRBV2 to TRBJ1-1; tentatively, D is TRBD1 (6 bases). CDR1 is SNHLY, CDR2 FYNNEI, per germline. V lost 6 bases to trimming and J lost 8 bases, with 10 bases between them. This CDR3 is 11 amino acids long. CDR3 coding DNA: TGTGCCAGCAGAGGGGGGTCCGAAGCTTTCTTT. This gives the protein CASRGGSEAFF.

The chain uses TRBV3-1 and TRBJ2-3; TRBD2 is a possible D gene (5 bases). This CDR3 contains 13 residues. The V end was cut by 4 bases, the J end by 2 bases, with 7 bases between. Germline assignment: CDR1 LGHDT and CDR2 YNNKEL (reference sequence). The CDR3 region has the DNA TGTGCCAGCAGCCGGAGGCCCACAGATACGCAGTATTTT. It is translated as CASSRRPTDTQYF.

This clonotype showed up just a few times. The chain combines TRBV2 with TRBJ2-5; D might be TRBD1 (6 bases). The CDR3 contains 14 residues. Trimming removed 6 bases from V and 6 bases from J, with 17 bases in between. Germline V gene data show CDR1 as SNHLY and CDR2 as FYNNEI. The CDR3 spells CASSYTGRGKTQYF. Here the CDR3 DNA reads TGTGCCAGCAGCTATACAGGGAGAGGAAAGACCCAGTACTTC.

The chain employs TRBV20-1 and TRBJ2-7, with D possibly being TRBD1 (5 bases). V was cut by 2 bases and J by 10 bases, with 12 bases left in between. Germline lookup yields CDR1 DFQATT and CDR2 SNEGSKA (reference sequence). The CDR3 contains 11 residues. The CDR3 sequence: CSARKDSLQYF. Written as DNA, the CDR3 is TGCAGTGCTAGAAAAGACAGCTTACAGTACTTC.

This clonotype was seen more than once but under ten times. V is TRBV12-3 or TRBV12-4 and J is TRBJ2-1, with D tentatively TRBD1 (5 bases). The germline V and J ends were trimmed by 6 bases and 9 bases, with 21 bases remaining between them. The CDR3 runs to 15 residues. The CDR3 reads CASRQGRRSQGEQFF. DNA of the CDR3: TGTGCCAGCAGGCAGGGCAGGAGAAGTCAGGGTGAGCAGTTCTTC.